The rows below give T cell receptor beta chains drawn from one sample of a study of regulatory T cells in long-lasting Graves disease. TCRdb fed the multiplex PCR reads into MiXCR, producing one record per CDR3 protein. The table shows about 620,000 distinct CDR3 sequences, with about 15% occurring only once. These same data were also listed under a study on T cells in Graves' hyperthyroidism and ophthalmopathy.

Sample: peripheral blood mononuclear cells (PBMCs), taken at new diagnosis, from a patient treated with antithyroid drugs. The receptor set was obtained from a woman aged 25 to 45 with Graves disease. Each CDR3 is given with its conserved first and last residue. D genes are given only for firm matches. Expanded clones get a size class; other rows say once, few or many, or leave the size out.

TRBD1,TRBV30,-,TRBJ1-6,CAWNRLTGARDSPLHF,TGTGCCTGGAATAGGTTGACAGGGGCCCGGGATTCACCCCTCCACTTT
-,TRBV5-8,few,TRBJ2-2,CASSLDITGELFF,TGTGCCAGCAGCTTGGACATCACCGGGGAGCTGTTTTTT
TRBD1,TRBV28,many,TRBJ1-2,CASSRGQGTYGYTF,TGTGCCAGCAGTCGCGGACAGGGGACCTATGGCTACACCTTC
-,TRBV5-1,few,TRBJ2-7,CASSFTPTEQGRSYEQYF,TGCGCCAGCAGCTTTACACCCACTGAACAGGGAAGGTCCTACGAGCAGTACTTC
-,TRBV28,many,TRBJ1-6,CASSTSAGYTASHFSF,TGTGCCAGCAGTACTAGTGCGGGATACACGGCTTCGCACTTTAGCTTT
TRBD1,TRBV24-1,-,TRBJ2-2,CATSGHEQGVRTGELFF,TGTGCCACCAGTGGTCACGAACAGGGGGTGCGCACCGGGGAGCTGTTTTTT
TRBD1,TRBV6-1,many,TRBJ1-1,CASSTRTGRTEAFF,TGTGCCAGCAGTACTCGGACAGGAAGGACTGAAGCTTTCTTT
-,TRBV20-1,few,TRBJ1-3,CSASGANGNTIYF,TGCAGTGCTTCAGGGGCCAACGGAAACACCATATATTTT
TRBD2,TRBV19,-,TRBJ2-3,CASHRGREGTDTQYF,TGTGCCAGTCACCGGGGGAGGGAAGGAACAGATACGCAGTATTTT
TRBD1,TRBV5-8,few,TRBJ1-2,CASSLRSGGELYGYTF,TGTGCCAGCAGCTTGAGGTCAGGGGGGGAACTCTATGGCTACACCTTC
-,TRBV20-1,once,TRBJ2-2,CSAGTQGPGELFF,TGCAGTGCCGGAACCCAGGGACCCGGGGAGCTGTTTTTT
-,TRBV28,-,TRBJ1-5,CASRARYSNQPQHF,TGTGCCAGCAGGGCACGATATAGCAATCAGCCCCAGCATTTT
-,TRBV7-8,many,TRBJ1-2,CASSFGGGNGYTF,TGTGCCAGCAGCTTCGGCGGGGGGAATGGCTACACCTTC
-,TRBV6-5,many,TRBJ2-7,CASSYFGATYEQYF,TGTGCCAGCAGTTACTTCGGGGCAACCTACGAGCAGTACTTC
-,TRBV29-1,-,TRBJ1-4,CSVEDLGVGEKLFF,TGCAGCGTTGAAGATTTGGGTGTTGGGGAAAAACTGTTTTTT
TRBD2,TRBV20-1,few,TRBJ2-1,CSAVGASGNNEQFF,TGCAGTGCGGTCGGGGCTAGCGGAAACAATGAGCAGTTCTTC
-,TRBV30,many,TRBJ2-1,CAWSVLTYEQFF,TGTGCCTGGAGTGTGCTAACATATGAGCAGTTCTTC
TRBD2,TRBV28,many,TRBJ2-3,CASRSGGVDTQYF,TGTGCCAGCAGATCTGGGGGGGTTGATACGCAGTATTTT
-,TRBV27,-,TRBJ2-2,CASSLEGPPSGELFF,TGTGCCAGCAGTTTAGAAGGACCCCCCTCCGGGGAGCTGTTTTTT
-,TRBV6-1,many,TRBJ1-5,CASTPEAGQYSNQPQHF,TGTGCCAGCACCCCCGAAGCGGGTCAATATAGCAATCAGCCCCAGCATTTT
-,TRBV7-2,many,TRBJ1-1,CASSLLGAGGTEAFF,TGTGCCAGCAGCCTTTTAGGGGCCGGGGGCACTGAAGCTTTCTTT
TRBD1,TRBV19,-,TRBJ1-4,CASNRGIAEKLFF,TGTGCCAGCAACAGGGGTATAGCGGAAAAACTGTTTTTT
-,TRBV20-1,few,TRBJ2-2,CSARHPGPGELFF,TGCAGTGCTAGACACCCGGGCCCCGGGGAGCTGTTTTTT
-,TRBV2,many,TRBJ1-2,CASSLVYRVGGYTF,TGTGCCAGCAGTCTCGTGTACAGGGTTGGTGGCTACACCTTC
-,TRBV7-2,few,TRBJ2-7,CASGFADSYEQYF,TGTGCCAGCGGCTTTGCGGACTCCTACGAGCAGTACTTC
TRBD2,TRBV19,many,TRBJ2-7,CASSILVAAGDEQYF,TGTGCCAGTAGTATTCTTGTTGCCGCGGGGGACGAGCAGTACTTC
-,TRBV20-1,few,TRBJ2-2,CSARDSEGPGELFF,TGCAGTGCTAGAGATTCCGAGGGCCCCGGGGAGCTGTTTTTT
-,TRBV28,many,TRBJ1-1,CASSAVANTEAFF,TGTGCCAGCAGTGCCGTTGCGAACACTGAAGCTTTCTTT
-,TRBV28,few,TRBJ1-2,CAGSSGVWANYGYTF,TGTGCCGGCAGTTCGGGGGTTTGGGCTAACTATGGCTACACCTTC
TRBD2,TRBV5-1,few,TRBJ2-1,CASSQTSGHYNEQFF,TGCGCCAGCAGCCAAACTAGCGGCCACTACAATGAGCAGTTCTTC
-,TRBV5-1,-,TRBJ2-1,CASSTSGTINEQFF,TGCGCCAGCAGCACTTCCGGGACGATCAATGAGCAGTTCTTC
TRBD1,TRBV2,many,TRBJ2-5,CASSPLGTVRSQETQYF,TGTGCCAGCAGTCCCCTGGGGACAGTTAGAAGCCAAGAGACCCAGTACTTC
-,TRBV28,-,TRBJ1-1,CAGSYTEAFF,TGTGCCGGCTCCTACACTGAAGCTTTCTTT
-,TRBV6-9,-,TRBJ2-1,CASSYPGLKGNEQFF,TGTGCCAGCAGTTACCCGGGGCTAAAGGGGAATGAGCAGTTCTTC
TRBD2,TRBV9,few,TRBJ2-2,CASSGVAGGPTGELFF,TGTGCCAGCAGTGGGGTAGCGGGAGGGCCCACCGGGGAGCTGTTTTTT
-,TRBV30,many,TRBJ2-7,CAWSWRALTIQYF,TGTGCCTGGAGCTGGAGGGCTTTGACCATCCAATACTTC
-,TRBV9,-,TRBJ2-2,CASSVGVLSTGELFF,TGTGCCAGCAGCGTAGGGGTACTGAGCACCGGGGAGCTGTTTTTT
TRBD1,TRBV20-1,-,TRBJ1-4,CSATGTGIEKLFF,TGCAGTGCCACGGGGACAGGGATTGAAAAACTGTTTTTT
-,TRBV28,many,TRBJ1-5,CASTGTETTNQPQHF,TGTGCCAGCACCGGGACGGAGACAACTAATCAGCCCCAGCATTTT
TRBD2,TRBV7-6,few,TRBJ2-1,CASSSGLAGFNEQFF,TGTGCCAGCAGCTCCGGACTAGCGGGTTTTAATGAGCAGTTCTTC
-,TRBV7-9,few,TRBJ2-5,CASDGGLETQYF,TGTGCCAGCGACGGGGGCCTCGAGACCCAGTACTTC
-,TRBV19,few,TRBJ1-1,CASSELRDNTEAFF,TGTGCCAGTAGTGAACTCAGGGATAACACTGAAGCTTTCTTT
-,TRBV7-2,many,TRBJ2-7,CASSLGTDLSYEQYF,TGTGCCAGCAGCTTAGGAACAGATTTATCCTACGAGCAGTACTTC
-,TRBV6-1,once,TRBJ1-5,CASSGGGPGQPQHF,TGCGCCAGCAGTGGAGGGGGTCCGGGGCAGCCCCAGCATTTT
-,TRBV2,many,TRBJ2-4,CASSQEKNIQYF,TGTGCCAGCTCTCAGGAAAAAAACATTCAGTACTTC
-,TRBV30,-,TRBJ1-2,CAWRAAGGYGYTF,TGTGCCTGGAGGGCTGCAGGCGGCTATGGCTACACCTTC
-,TRBV6-5,many,TRBJ1-5,CASSYSTHQPQHF,TGTGCCAGCAGTTACTCGACCCATCAGCCCCAGCATTTT
-,TRBV12-3/TRBV12-4,many,TRBJ1-3,CASRYGPLSGNTIYF,TGTGCCAGCAGATATGGACCGCTCTCTGGAAACACCATATATTTT
-,TRBV9,-,TRBJ2-7,CASSVDRQDMGKQYF,TGTGCCAGCAGCGTAGATCGACAGGACATGGGGAAGCAGTACTTC
-,TRBV3-1,many,TRBJ2-1,CASSLIGEQFF,TGTGCCAGCAGCCTGATCGGAGAGCAGTTCTTC
TRBD1,TRBV14,-,TRBJ1-6,CASSHILGTGESPLHF,TGTGCCAGCAGCCATATCCTTGGGACAGGGGAATCACCCCTCCACTTT
TRBD1,TRBV5-1,few,TRBJ1-1,CASSLVFRGHTEAFF,TGCGCCAGCAGCTTGGTTTTCAGGGGGCACACTGAAGCTTTCTTT
TRBD1,TRBV12-3/TRBV12-4,many,TRBJ1-6,CASRPDRVRSPLHF,TGTGCCAGCAGACCCGACAGGGTTCGGTCACCCCTCCACTTT